Presented here are 26 T cell receptor beta chains from one specimen sequenced in a study of response to subunit inactivated influenza vaccine. TCRdb redid the calling of the RT-PCR reads with MiXCR, one entry per CDR3 protein. The data show 300,000 to 350,000 distinct CDR3 sequences, 22% seen once. The material was PBMCs from blood, obtained less than 22 months after vaccination. These TCRs come from a man between 45 and 75 years old who received an inactivated influenza vaccine.

The chain joins TRBV15 to TRBJ2-7; no clear D. The ends were cut back, 3 bases at V and 2 bases at J, with 8 bases in the middle. CDR3 length: 13 amino acids. Germline CDR1 reads LNHNV; CDR2 reads YYDKDF (reference sequence). CDR3 DNA sequence: TGTGCCACCAGCAGTCTAACAACCTACGAGCAGTACTTC. Translated, it gives CATSSLTTYEQYF. The variable domain in full, with the rest retrieved from reference TRBV15 and TRBJ2-7, is DAMVIQNPRYQVTQFGKPVTLSCSQTLNHNVMYWYQQKSSQAPKLLFHYYDKDFNNEADTPDNFQSRRPNTSFCFLDIRSPGLGDTAMYLCATSSLTTYEQYFGPGTRLTVT.

This clonotype was observed a handful of times. This chain connects TRBV20-1 to TRBJ2-3, with 10 bases lining up with TRBD2. This CDR3 is built from 14 residues. In germline, CDR1 is DFQATT, CDR2 SNEGSKA (reference sequence). Unmatched junction bases numbered 6, after V lost 6 bases and J lost 3 bases. This CDR3 reads CSAEAGGKTDTQYF. The DNA for the CDR3 is TGCAGTGCAGAAGCGGGAGGGAAGACAGATACGCAGTATTTT.

This clonotype was observed a handful of times. This CDR3 reads CASSPRDRRDTEAFF. In DNA form, the CDR3 reads TGTGCCAGCAGCCCCCGGGACAGGAGGGACACTGAAGCTTTCTTT. This chain joins TRBV11-2 and TRBJ1-1, with 8 bases lining up with TRBD1. The V and J ends lost 5 bases and 3 bases, in that order; junction bases with no gene match: 8. The CDR3 has 15 residues. CDR1 SGHAT and CDR2 FQNNGV come from the germline V gene.

This chain uses TRBV30 with TRBJ2-3; no reliable D call. The germline gives CDR1 GTSNPN, CDR2 SVGIG (reference sequence). Trimming left V 1 base short and J 2 bases short, with 4 bases between. The CDR3 spans 12 residues. CDR3 in amino acids: CAWSGSTDTQYF. In nucleotides, the CDR3 is TGTGCCTGGAGTGGATCCACAGATACGCAGTATTTT.

This clonotype has a handful of counts. This chain links TRBV6-5 with TRBJ2-7, with 10 bases lining up with TRBD2. V shed 0 bases, J shed 3 bases, and the junction held 2 bases outside the gene matches. Per the germline V gene, CDR1 is MNHEY and CDR2 is SVGAGI. The CDR3 is 15 residues long. The CDR3 coding sequence is TGTGCCAGCAGTTACTCTTCTAGCGGGGGCTACGAGCAGTACTTC. It encodes CASSYSSSGGYEQYF.

Many counts were recorded for this clonotype. The J gene is TRBJ1-5, the V gene TRBV6-2 or TRBV6-3; 7 bases line up with TRBD1. In germline, CDR1 is MNHEY, CDR2 SVGEGT. CDR3 length: 17 amino acids. Germline trimming cut 3 bases from V and 0 bases from J; bases unmatched to any gene: 8. CDR3 sequence reads: CASSYMDRSHSNQPQHF. The CDR3 DNA is TGTGCCAGCAGTTATATGGACAGGAGCCATAGCAATCAGCCCCAGCATTTT.

This clonotype was counted ten times or more. The genes are TRBV5-1 and TRBJ2-1; the match to TRBD2 covers 10 bases. The CDR3 length is 17 residues. CDR1 is SGHRS, CDR2 YFSETQ, per germline. Germline trimming cut 1 base from V and 4 bases from J; bases unmatched to any gene: 8. CDR3 residues: CASSLPKREGRYNEQFF. The CDR3 DNA reads as TGCGCCAGCAGCTTGCCCAAGCGGGAGGGCCGGTACAATGAGCAGTTCTTC.

The chain uses TRBV4-1 and TRBJ2-5, with a tentative D call TRBD1 (6 bases). CDR3 length equals 16 residues. The V gene lost 1 base and the J gene lost 1 base, with 13 bases spanning the gap. The germline gives CDR1 MGHRA, CDR2 YSYEKL. The CDR3 is CASSQALGRGQETQYF. DNA for the CDR3: TGCGCCAGCAGCCAAGCCCTTGGCAGGGGCCAAGAGACCCAGTACTTC.

This clonotype has only a few counts. The genes are TRBV7-2 and TRBJ1-2, with D maybe TRBD1 (6 bases). The CDR3 runs to 12 residues. In germline, CDR1 is SGHTA, CDR2 FQGNSA. V gave up 1 base and J gave up 8 bases, with 8 bases separating them. In nucleotides, the CDR3 is TGTGCCAGCAGCTTAGACAGGGTCGGCTACACCTTC. This codes for CASSLDRVGYTF.

The chain has TRBV7-2 and TRBJ1-6, with 10 positions matching TRBD1. This CDR3 has 13 residues. The J segment lost 10 bases and the V segment lost 5 bases, leaving 2 bases of the junction unmatched. Germline-derived CDR1 and CDR2 are SGHTA and FQGNSA. The CDR3 nucleotides are TGTGCCAGCAGCGGGGACAGGGGCTCACCCCTCCACTTT. It codes for CASSGDRGSPLHF.

This clonotype was seen more than once but under ten times. The genes are TRBV27 and TRBJ2-7, with D possibly being TRBD2 (6 bases). V dropped 3 bases and J dropped 5 bases, with 11 bases sitting between them. Germline values: CDR1 MNHEY, CDR2 SMNVEV (reference sequence). The CDR3 runs to 13 residues. Written as DNA, the CDR3 is TGTGCCAGCAGTTTGGGGGGTTTCAACGAGCAGTACTTC. Protein: CASSLGGFNEQYF.

The V gene is TRBV21-1, the J gene TRBJ2-2; the table gives TRBD2 as D, unverified against the DNA. TRBV21-1 is designated a pseudogene. The CDR3 is made up of 15 amino acids. DNA of the CDR3: TGTGCCAGCAGCAAGACTAGCGGGAGTAAGGAGGAGCTGTTTTTT. Amino acid sequence: CASSKTSGSKEELFF.

The CDR3 protein is CASSYSRLTGGGYTDTQYF. In DNA, the CDR3 is TGTGCCAGCAGTTACTCGCGGCTAACAGGGGGCGGTTACACAGATACGCAGTATTTT. This chain connects TRBV6-2 or TRBV6-3 to TRBJ2-3; TRBD1 agrees at 9 bases. CDR1 and CDR2 from the germline V gene are MNHEY and SVGEGT. V was clipped by 0 bases and J by 2 bases; unmatched bases: 12. The CDR3 loop spans 19 amino acids.

The chain carries TRBV28 and TRBJ2-5, with D perhaps TRBD1 or TRBD2 (5 bases each). CDR3 length: 13 amino acids. Germline loops: CDR1 MDHEN, CDR2 SYDVKM. Trimming left V 5 bases short and J 5 bases short, with 12 bases between. CDR3 sequence reads: CASSPGTRETQYF. CDR3 DNA sequence: TGTGCCAGCAGTCCAGGGACCCGGGAGACCCAGTACTTC.

The rearrangement links TRBV6-1 to TRBJ2-2; 9 bases are shared with TRBD2. CDR3 length equals 15 residues. The germline CDR1 and CDR2 sequences are MNHNS and SASEGT. The V segment lost 6 bases and the J segment 7 bases; nucleotides outside the gene matches: 9. CDR3 sequence reads: CASSGGSGSGGELFF. DNA for the CDR3: TGTGCCAGCAGCGGGGGTAGCGGGAGTGGCGGGGAGCTGTTTTTT.

This clonotype was detected only a few times. The chain employs TRBV10-2 and TRBJ1-4; weak D call: TRBD1 (5 bases). Per the germline V gene, CDR1 is WSHSY and CDR2 is SAAADI. Trimming left V 0 bases short and J 4 bases short, with 9 bases between. The CDR3 runs to 15 residues. The CDR3 sequence is CASSESGRVNEKLFF. CDR3 in DNA: TGCGCCAGCAGTGAGTCCGGCAGGGTTAATGAAAAACTGTTTTTT.

This clonotype was counted a single time. The chain employs TRBV28 and TRBJ2-7, with 8 bases matching TRBD2. J gave up 2 bases and V 5 bases, and 8 bases lay outside the gene matches. CDR1 is MDHEN, CDR2 SYDVKM, per germline. CDR3 length equals 15 residues. The CDR3 sequence: CASSASGSGTYEQYF. In DNA, the CDR3 is TGTGCCAGCAGTGCCAGCGGGAGTGGTACCTACGAGCAGTACTTC.

The chain couples TRBV4-1 to TRBJ2-1; TRBD2 matches 9 bases. The junction had 6 bases not matched to a gene; V was cut back by 0 bases and J by 3 bases. The CDR3 length is 17 residues. CDR1 and CDR2 (germline): MGHRA, YSYEKL. The CDR3 sequence: CASSQESSGVVYNEQFF. In DNA form, the CDR3 reads TGCGCCAGCAGCCAAGAGTCTAGCGGGGTTGTCTACAATGAGCAGTTCTTC.

The sample holds many counts of this clonotype. The chain has TRBV12-3 or TRBV12-4 and TRBJ1-2; 7 bases are shared with TRBD1. Trimming at V came to 0 bases and at J to 7 bases, leaving 5 bases not matched to a gene. The CDR3 has 14 residues. The CDR3 loop reads CASSLARQGVGYTF. CDR3 nucleotide sequence: TGTGCCAGCAGTTTAGCGCGACAGGGAGTTGGCTACACCTTC.

The V gene is TRBV2, the J gene TRBJ1-3; 12 bases agree with TRBD1. The CDR3 is 20 residues long. V shed 8 bases and J 0 bases; nucleotides not matched to a gene: 17. Looked up from germline, CDR1 is SNHLY and CDR2 is FYNNEI. The CDR3 here is CASEALPGQGAQSSGNTIYF. DNA of the CDR3: TGTGCCAGCGAAGCTTTACCGGGACAGGGGGCCCAGAGCTCTGGAAACACCATATATTTT.

This chain connects TRBV4-1 to TRBJ2-3, with unresolved D. The V end was cut by 5 bases, the J end by 0 bases, with 15 bases between. CDR3 size: 16 residues. The germline V gene has CDR1 MGHRA and CDR2 YSYEKL. The chain's CDR3 is CASSRPDSTSTDTQYF. As DNA, the CDR3 is TGCGCCAGCAGCAGGCCAGACTCGACTAGCACAGATACGCAGTATTTT.

V usage is TRBV4-1 and J usage is TRBJ1-3; D is uncertain. Looked up from germline, CDR1 is MGHRA and CDR2 is YSYEKL. The length of the CDR3 is 15 residues. The V end lost 2 bases, the J end lost 0 bases, and 8 bases lay between the germline ends. The CDR3 DNA follows: TGCGCCAGCAGCCAAATAGGACGCTCTGGAAACACCATATATTTT. Amino acid sequence: CASSQIGRSGNTIYF.

The sample holds a few counts of this clonotype. The J gene is TRBJ2-2, the V gene TRBV7-2, with a possible D match to TRBD1 (7 bases). The CDR3 runs to 15 residues. Germline assignment: CDR1 SGHTA and CDR2 FQGNSA. V lost 0 bases, J lost 9 bases, and 14 bases lay in between. The CDR3 nucleotides are TGTGCCAGCAGCTTAGCTTCAGGGGGGACAAGGGAGCTGTTTTTT. This encodes CASSLASGGTRELFF. The full variable domain, in which reference TRBV7-2 and TRBJ2-2 provide the parts outside the CDR3, is GAGVSQSPSNKVTEKGKDVELRCDPISGHTALYWYRQSLGQGLEFLIYFQGNSAPDKSGLPSDRFSAERTGGSVSTLTIQRTQQEDSAVYLCASSLASGGTRELFFGEGSRLTVL.

The rearrangement joins TRBV27 to TRBJ2-1; 11 bases align to TRBD1. The CDR3 length is 16 residues. J gave up 8 bases and V 5 bases, and 11 bases lay outside the gene matches. The germline gives CDR1 MNHEY, CDR2 SMNVEV (reference sequence). CDR3: CASSNTGTGGRHEQFF. CDR3 in DNA: TGTGCCAGCAGTAACACCGGGACAGGGGGTAGGCATGAGCAGTTCTTC.

This clonotype was recorded many times. The V and J genes are TRBV12-3 or TRBV12-4 and TRBJ1-1; 8 nucleotides line up with TRBD1. This CDR3 contains 13 residues. V was clipped by 7 bases and J by 4 bases; unmatched bases: 5. CDR3 in DNA: TGTGCCAGCACCAGAACAGGGGGCACTGAAGCTTTCTTT. It encodes CASTRTGGTEAFF.

This chain connects TRBV28 to TRBJ2-7; D not certain. Trimming removed 4 bases at V and 1 base at J, with 8 bases between. In germline, CDR1 is MDHEN, CDR2 SYDVKM. The CDR3 runs to 13 residues. The DNA of the CDR3 is TGTGCCAGCAGTTCGGTTCATTCCTACGAGCAGTACTTC. Its protein product is CASSSVHSYEQYF.